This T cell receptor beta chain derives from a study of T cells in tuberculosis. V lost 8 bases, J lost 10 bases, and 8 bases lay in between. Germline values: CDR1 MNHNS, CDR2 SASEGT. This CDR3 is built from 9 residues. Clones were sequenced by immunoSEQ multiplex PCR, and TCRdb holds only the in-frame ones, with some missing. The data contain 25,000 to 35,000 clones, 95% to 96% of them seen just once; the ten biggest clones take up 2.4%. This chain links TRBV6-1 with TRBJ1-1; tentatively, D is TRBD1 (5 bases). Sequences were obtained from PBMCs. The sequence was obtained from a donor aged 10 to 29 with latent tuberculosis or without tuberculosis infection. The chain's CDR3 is CASSQGAFF. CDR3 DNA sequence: TGTGCCAGCTCGCAGGGAGCTTTCTTT.